Sequencing of this TCR beta chain was carried out in a study of OX40 agonist ivuxolimab in advanced cancers. With regard to the full study: Ivuxolimab was an agonistic, fully human IgG2 monoclonal antibody directed against OX40 (CD134), a costimulatory receptor. The paper reports the monotherapy dose-escalation portion (N of about 47 patients) of the phase I ivuxolimab trial. Partial responses occurred in three dose-escalation patients: two with cutaneous melanoma and one with hepatocellular carcinoma. The point of sequencing TCRbeta in the periphery was to test whether ivuxolimab changed TCR sequence diversity and drove clonal T-cell expansion. Of the approximately 50 patients in dose escalation, approximately 20 had hepatocellular carcinoma, some 15 had melanoma, 9 had renal cell carcinoma and 9 had head and neck cancer. In the dose-escalation cohort, 82.7% of patients were male, and the mean age was approximately 60 years, with a range of about 23 to 85. Intravenous ivuxolimab was administered to patients every 2 weeks at six dose levels: 0.01, 0.1, 0.3, 1.5, 3 and 10 mg/kg. Prior anti-PD-1, anti-PD-L1 or anti-CTLA-4 therapy was permitted, and approximately 41% of dose-escalation patients had received checkpoint inhibitors.

Turning to this clone: No cognate antigen has been identified for it. Base qualities are not at hand, and no much larger clone is one base apart.

What the study reported, not specific to this receptor: The antigen specificity of the clonally expanded peripheral T cells was not determined. After ivuxolimab, CD8+ T cells had more expanded clones than CD4+ T cells on average. In partial responders in the 0.1-3.0 mg/kg groups, normalized peripheral clonal expansion was found to be among the lowest, especially among CD8+ T cells. At doses from 0.1 to 3.0 mg/kg, clonal expansion was seen in both CD4+ and CD8+ blood T cells between baseline and week 6. Low levels of normalized T-cell clonal expansion were also seen in some patients who did not respond.

Genomic DNA was isolated from the sorted cells so that the TCRbeta CDR3 region could be sequenced. The immunoSEQ Assay was used to sequence the TCRbeta CDR3 regions. Entries here come from immuneACCESS through TCRdb and include only in-frame sequences with V and J called. Some clones fail to appear in such tables; in the studies checked, an unresolved V gene covers under half of the shortfall, and the cause of the remainder is unknown. Present in this sample are about 37,000 clones, approximately 80% of which were seen just once. Less than 25% of the sample belongs to the ten largest clones. Patients with a history of autoimmune disease or receiving systemic immunosuppression were excluded from the trial. Peripheral blood for TCR sequencing was drawn from every dose cohort at baseline, at cycle 4 day 1 and at cycle 7 day 1. Samples were obtained from an open-label, multicenter, first-in-human phase I dose-escalation trial of ivuxolimab. Adults with locally advanced or metastatic melanoma, renal cell carcinoma, hepatocellular carcinoma or head and neck squamous cell carcinoma were enrolled in the trial. Before TCR sequencing, CD4+ T cells and CD8+ T cells were sorted from peripheral blood as separate populations.

The source of this sequence is an adult with an advanced solid tumor such as melanoma, head and neck, liver or kidney cancer. Sequences were derived from CD4+ or CD8+ T cells sorted from blood, sampled in a trial of the OX40 agonist ivuxolimab.

The CDR3 amino acid sequence is: CASSLIREETQYF. At the DNA level, the sequence is TGTGCCAGCAGCTTAATTAGGGAAGAGACCCAGTACTTC. Recombination joined TRBV7-2 with TRBJ2-5; no D gene can be assigned with confidence. V is shortened by 2 bases, J by 3 bases, and the region joining them spans 7 bases. The CDR3 contains 13 residues, cysteine and phenylalanine counted. The CDR3 DNA has 39 bases and is translated from base 1. The germline V gene specifies SGHTA as CDR1 and FQGNSA as CDR2.